One sample yielded the 3 T cell receptor beta chains listed below, sequenced in a study of ipilimumab plus nivolumab after autologous stem cell transplantation. Profiling relied on immunoSEQ multiplex PCR, and the TCRdb table lists in-frame clones only, not all of them. Of 15,000 or so clones in the sample, approximately 72% were seen once. Sequenced material: PBMCs, taken in a trial of ipilimumab plus nivolumab as post-transplant consolidation. The source is a male donor with primary mediastinal lymphoma.

The chain joins TRBV18 to TRBJ1-2; 10 bases are a match to TRBD1. Germline CDR1 and CDR2: KGHSH and LQKENI. This CDR3 is 14 amino acids long. The ends lost 6 bases at V and 4 bases at J; junction bases unmatched: 5. As DNA, the CDR3 is TGTGCCAGCTCCGACAGGGGGCTTGGCTATGGCTACACCTTC. Translation gives CASSDRGLGYGYTF.

This chain uses TRBV14 with TRBJ2-7; 8 bases are shared with TRBD1. The V and J ends lost 5 bases and 2 bases, in that order; junction bases with no gene match: 5. CDR3 length: 14 amino acids. Germline V CDR1 and CDR2: SGHDN, FVKESK. The CDR3 nucleotides are TGTGCCAGCAGCATACAGGGGGTGGCCTACGAGCAGTACTTC. Encoded protein: CASSIQGVAYEQYF. Drawing the rest from reference TRBV14 and TRBJ2-7, the complete variable domain is EAGVTQFPSHSVIEKGQTVTLRCDPISGHDNLYWYRRVMGKEIKFLLHFVKESKQDESGMPNNRFLAERTGGTYSTLKVQPAELEDSGVYFCASSIQGVAYEQYFGPGTRLTVT.

This clone was seen a single time. This chain joins TRBV23-1 and TRBJ1-5, with 7 bases aligning to TRBD1. TRBV23-1 falls under the ORF class, with uncertain function. V dropped 0 bases and J dropped 0; count of bases not matched to a gene: 11. The CDR3 sequence is 19 residues long. The CDR3 nucleotides are TGCGCCAGCAGTCAATCGGTACAGGGGCGGGGGAATAGCAATCAGCCCCAGCATTTT. Translation: CASSQSVQGRGNSNQPQHF.